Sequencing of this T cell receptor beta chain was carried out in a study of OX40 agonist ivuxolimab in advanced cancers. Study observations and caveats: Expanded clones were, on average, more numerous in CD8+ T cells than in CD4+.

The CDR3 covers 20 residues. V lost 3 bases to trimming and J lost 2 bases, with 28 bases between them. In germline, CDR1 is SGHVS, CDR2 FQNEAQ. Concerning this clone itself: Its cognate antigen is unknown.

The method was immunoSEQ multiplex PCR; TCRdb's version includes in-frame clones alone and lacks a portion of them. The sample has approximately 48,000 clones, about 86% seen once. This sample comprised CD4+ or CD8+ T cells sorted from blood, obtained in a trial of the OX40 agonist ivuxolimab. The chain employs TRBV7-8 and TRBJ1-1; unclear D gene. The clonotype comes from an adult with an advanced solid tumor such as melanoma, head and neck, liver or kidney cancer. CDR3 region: CASSFRRNTFDFGLNTEAFF. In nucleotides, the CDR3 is TGTGCCAGCAGCTTTAGAAGGAACACGTTTGATTTTGGCCTTAACACTGAAGCTTTCTTT.